This TCR beta chain comes out of a study of control samples from healthy donors and cancer patients. Using immunoSEQ multiplex PCR, the repertoire was profiled, and TCRdb retains in-frame clones only, with some absent. Among tens of thousands of clones listed, 90% were seen once. The sequence derives from a man in his sixties with colorectal cancer. Sample: PBMCs.

For the CDR3, the DNA is TGTGCCAGTAGGGATCCTACCGGGGAGCTGTTTTTT. This sequence encodes CASRDPTGELFF. V gene TRBV19 combines with J gene TRBJ2-2, with D uncertain. V was trimmed by 6 bases and J by 5 bases, leaving 7 bases between them. The CDR3 sequence is 12 residues long. The germline gives CDR1 LNHDA, CDR2 SQIVND (reference sequence). The complete variable domain, with remaining parts taken from reference TRBV19 and TRBJ2-2, reads DGGITQSPKYLFRKEGQNVTLSCEQNLNHDAMYWYRQDPGQGLRLIYYSQIVNDFQKGDIAEGYSVSREKKESFPLTVTSAQKNPTAFYLCASRDPTGELFFGEGSRLTVL.